This T cell receptor beta chain was sequenced during a study of blood T cell repertoires in COVID-19. Clones were sequenced by immunoSEQ multiplex PCR, and TCRdb holds only the in-frame ones, with some missing. The sample contains under 150,000 clones, about 88% of which appear only once. J lost 1 base, V lost 2 bases, and 4 bases had no gene match. CDR3 length: 15 residues. Germline lookup yields CDR1 SGHVS and CDR2 FQNEAQ. The receptor comes from a man aged 50-59 years with active or convalescent COVID-19. The rearrangement uses TRBV7-8 and TRBJ2-5, with 7 bases aligning to TRBD2. Material: peripheral blood. The CDR3 DNA reads as TGTGCCAGCAGCTTAACAGCGGGATTCCAAGAGACCCAGTACTTC. It encodes CASSLTAGFQETQYF.